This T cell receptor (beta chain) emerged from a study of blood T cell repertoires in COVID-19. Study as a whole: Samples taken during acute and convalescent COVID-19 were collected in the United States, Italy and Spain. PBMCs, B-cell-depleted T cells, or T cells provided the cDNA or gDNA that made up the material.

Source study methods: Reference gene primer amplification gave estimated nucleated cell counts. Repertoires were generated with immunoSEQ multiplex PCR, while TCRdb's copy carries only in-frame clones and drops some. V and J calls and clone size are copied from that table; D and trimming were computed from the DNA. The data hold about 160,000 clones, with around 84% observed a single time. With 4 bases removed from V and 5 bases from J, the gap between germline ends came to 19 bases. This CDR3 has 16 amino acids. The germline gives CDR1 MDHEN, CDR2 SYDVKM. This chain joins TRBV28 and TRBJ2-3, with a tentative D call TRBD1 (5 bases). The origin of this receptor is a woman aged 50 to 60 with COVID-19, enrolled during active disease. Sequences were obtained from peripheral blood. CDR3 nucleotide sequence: TGTGCCAGCAGTTCGGCTTCTCTCCAGGGTGAAGATACGCAGTATTTT. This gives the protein CASSSASLQGEDTQYF.